This entry lists 29 T cell receptor beta chains sequenced from one sample in a study of a mutant IDH1 vaccine in newly diagnosed glioma. These TCRs' antigens remain unknown. Clones were read by immunoSEQ multiplex PCR, and TCRdb kept only the in-frame ones, dropping some. The profile shows fewer than 35,000 clones, roughly 78% of them singletons. The sample's time point: week 35, safety follow-up. One vaccine dose held 300 ug of mutant IDH1 20-mer peptide and came with topical imiquimod. Sequenced here: PBMCs, sampled from a glioma patient whose treatment included an IDH1 peptide vaccine. Every receptor here comes from a woman in her forties with glioma.

V is TRBV28 and J is TRBJ2-7; 8 bases align to TRBD1. This CDR3 comprises 16 residues. With 4 bases clipped from V and 3 bases from J, the junction kept 11 bases outside the gene matches. The germline gives CDR1 MDHEN, CDR2 SYDVKM. In DNA, the CDR3 is TGTGCCAGCAGTTCCCCTCCGGACAGGGAACTCTACGAGCAGTACTTC. Protein sequence: CASSSPPDRELYEQYF.

The chain couples TRBV27 to TRBJ2-2, with unresolved D. V gave up 0 bases and J gave up 2 bases, with 7 bases separating them. Per germline, CDR1 MNHEY and CDR2 SMNVEV (reference sequence). This CDR3 has 15 amino acids. The CDR3 sequence is CASSLSGHNTGELFF. CDR3 coding DNA: TGTGCCAGCAGTTTATCGGGCCATAACACCGGGGAGCTGTTTTTT.

The chain employs TRBV27 and TRBJ2-2, with 9 bases fitting TRBD2. CDR1 and CDR2 (germline): MNHEY, SMNVEV (reference sequence). V trimming: 6 bases; J trimming: 5 bases; junction bases outside the gene matches: 7. The CDR3 sequence is 15 residues long. The CDR3 sequence is CASSPGGGATGELFF. As DNA, the CDR3 is TGTGCCAGCAGCCCGGGCGGGGGGGCGACCGGGGAGCTGTTTTTT.

V is TRBV2 and J is TRBJ1-5; D not certain. V lost 6 bases and J lost 4, with 16 bases in between. Per the germline V gene, CDR1 is SNHLY and CDR2 is FYNNEI. CDR3 length equals 15 residues. CDR3: CASRYTDQGNQPQHF. CDR3 in DNA: TGTGCCAGCAGGTACACGGATCAAGGGAATCAGCCCCAGCATTTT.

Of note for this clone: The junction and the germline gene differ at one end; a read error may be behind it. The chain employs TRBV7-7 and TRBJ2-5; D gene uncertain. Germline V gives CDR1 SSHAT, CDR2 FNYEAQ (reference sequence). The CDR3 covers 14 residues. CDR3 residues: CASSLVGILETQYF. As DNA, the CDR3 is TGTGCTAGCAGCTTAGTGGGAATTCTAGAGACCCAGTACTTC.

This chain connects TRBV7-6 to TRBJ1-1; 9 bases agree with TRBD1. The trim removed 3 bases at V and 4 bases at J, leaving 3 bases unmatched. The CDR3 sequence is 14 residues long. Germline lookup yields CDR1 SGHVS and CDR2 FNYEAQ. CDR3 nucleotide sequence: TGTGCCAGCAGCTTCGGACAGGGGATCACTGAAGCTTTCTTT. Translation gives CASSFGQGITEAFF.

This chain links TRBV19 with TRBJ2-5; 9 bases map to TRBD1. V dropped 5 bases and J dropped 2; count of bases not matched to a gene: 9. The CDR3 length is 16 residues. Per the germline V gene, CDR1 is LNHDA and CDR2 is SQIVND (reference sequence). DNA for the CDR3: TGTGCCAGTAGTGTCGGACAGGGGCCCTTTCAAGAGACCCAGTACTTC. It encodes CASSVGQGPFQETQYF.

J is TRBJ1-6 and V is TRBV28; D may be TRBD1 (6 bases). Germline loops: CDR1 MDHEN, CDR2 SYDVKM. Trimming pared 7 bases from V and 8 bases from J, leaving 6 bases between. The CDR3 loop spans 11 amino acids. CDR3 protein: CASNRDSPLHF. CDR3 coding DNA: TGTGCCAGCAACAGGGATTCACCCCTCCACTTT.

This clone was observed a few times. The chain recombines TRBV27 with TRBJ2-7, with 10 positions matching TRBD2. Germline V CDR1 and CDR2: MNHEY, SMNVEV (reference sequence). The ends lost 5 bases at V and 0 bases at J; junction bases unmatched: 4. CDR3 length: 15 residues. The CDR3 spells CASSSGGALSYEQYF. In DNA form, the CDR3 reads TGTGCCAGCAGTAGCGGGGGGGCACTCTCCTACGAGCAGTACTTC.

To note about this clone: The sample has other DNA sequences that encode this CDR3 too. V is TRBV29-1 and J is TRBJ1-1; a weak D match, TRBD1 (5 bases). This CDR3 region has 12 residues. V lost 4 bases to trimming and J lost 1 base, with 7 bases between them. From germline, CDR1 is SQVTM and CDR2 ANQGSEA. The CDR3 nucleotides read TGCAGCGTTGGGGGGGGGAACACTGAAGCTTTCTTT. Translating gives CSVGGGNTEAFF.

The chain links TRBV18 to TRBJ1-1, with 7 positions matching TRBD1. The V and J ends lost 3 bases and 8 bases, in that order; junction bases with no gene match: 6. This CDR3 has 13 residues. Germline CDR1 and CDR2: KGHSH and LQKENI. This chain's CDR3 is CASSPLGQAEAFF. CDR3 bases: TGTGCCAGCTCACCCCTAGGACAGGCAGAAGCTTTCTTT. Using reference TRBV18 and TRBJ1-1 for the parts outside the CDR3, the full variable domain is NAGVMQNPRHLVRRRGQEARLRCSPMKGHSHVYWYRQLPEEGLKFMVYLQKENIIDESGMPKERFSAEFPKEGPSILRIQQVVRGDSAAYFCASSPLGQAEAFFGQGTRLTVV.

V gene TRBV6-5 combines with J gene TRBJ2-1; D possibly uses TRBD1 or TRBD2 (5 bases each). This CDR3 region has 14 residues. V was shortened by 7 bases and J by 3 bases, with 13 bases between the two germline ends. Germline CDR1 reads MNHEY; CDR2 reads SVGAGI. CDR3 nucleotides: TGTGCCAGCACCGACCGGGGCTTCTACAATGAGCAGTTCTTC. It yields the protein CASTDRGFYNEQFF.

The chain joins TRBV5-1 to TRBJ2-2; D call uncertain. CDR3 length: 15 amino acids. The V gene lost 1 base and the J gene lost 0 bases, with 7 bases spanning the gap. Germline-derived CDR1 and CDR2 are SGHRS and YFSETQ. The CDR3 reads CASSLTDPNTGELFF. The CDR3 nucleotides are TGCGCCAGCAGCTTGACAGACCCGAACACCGGGGAGCTGTTTTTT.

The chain joins TRBV30 to TRBJ1-1, with TRBD1 matching over 10 bases. Germline values: CDR1 GTSNPN, CDR2 SVGIG (reference sequence). V was clipped by 1 base and J by 6 bases; unmatched bases: 2. The CDR3 spans 13 residues. In DNA, the CDR3 is TGTGCCTGGAGTGGGGACAGGGGCCCTGAAGCTTTCTTT. Translating gives CAWSGDRGPEAFF. Drawing the rest from reference TRBV30 and TRBJ1-1, the complete variable domain is SQTIHQWPATLVQPVGSPLSLECTVEGTSNPNLYWYRQAAGRGLQLLFYSVGIGQISSEVPQNLSASRPQDRQFILSSKKLLLSDSGFYLCAWSGDRGPEAFFGQGTRLTVV.

This chain joins TRBV2 and TRBJ2-7, with 10 nucleotides matching TRBD1. The CDR3 covers 18 residues. Germline V gene lookup returns CDR1 SNHLY and CDR2 FYNNEI. Trimming took 0 bases from V and 3 from J; bases not matched to a gene: 11. CDR3 in amino acids: CASSEAPRGGTGDYEQYF. The CDR3 nucleotides read TGTGCCAGCAGTGAAGCGCCAAGAGGGGGGACAGGGGACTACGAGCAGTACTTC.

This chain links TRBV2 with TRBJ1-4, with 7 bases that match TRBD1. This CDR3 spans 14 amino acids. Germline assignment: CDR1 SNHLY and CDR2 FYNNEI. Unmatched junction bases numbered 9, after V lost 7 bases and J lost 7 bases. The CDR3 DNA follows: TGTGCCAGCATTACAGGGGCCTCAGGTGAAAAACTGTTTTTT. It specifies CASITGASGEKLFF.

V usage is TRBV7-8 and J usage is TRBJ2-5, with D hard to call. Trimming shortened V by 5 bases and J by 2 bases, and 9 bases separated the two germline ends. CDR1 SGHVS and CDR2 FQNEAQ come from the germline V gene. The CDR3 has 13 amino acids. The CDR3 sequence: CASSPDRQETQYF. The CDR3 DNA reads as TGTGCCAGCAGCCCCGACCGACAAGAGACCCAGTACTTC.

The CDR3 region is CATSRDSAKSGNTIYF. CDR3 bases: TGTGCCACCAGCAGAGATAGTGCGAAGTCTGGAAACACCATATATTTT. The chain is built from TRBV15 and TRBJ1-3; the D is unclear. CDR1 is LNHNV, CDR2 YYDKDF, per germline (reference sequence). CDR3 length: 16 residues. V shed 0 bases and J shed 1 base, with 10 bases lying between them.

The chain joins TRBV15 to TRBJ2-7, with TRBD1 as a possible D gene (5 bases). Germline V gene data show CDR1 as LNHNV and CDR2 as YYDKDF (reference sequence). V gave up 1 base and J gave up 6 bases, with 7 bases separating them. The CDR3 contains 12 residues. The CDR3 reads CATSRARAEQYF. CDR3 nucleotide sequence: TGTGCCACCAGCAGAGCCAGGGCCGAGCAGTACTTC.

In this sample, this clone turned up a few times. The chain has TRBV6-5 and TRBJ2-1; D possibly uses TRBD1 or TRBD2 (5 bases each). The CDR3 runs 15 residues. Germline-derived CDR1 and CDR2 are MNHEY and SVGAGI. V was pared by 2 bases and J by 3 bases, with 11 bases between. This CDR3 is CASSYGGRIYNEQFF. CDR3 nucleotides: TGTGCCAGCAGTTACGGGGGAAGAATCTACAATGAGCAGTTCTTC.

The chain joins TRBV2 to TRBJ2-1; 12 nucleotides agree with TRBD2. With 6 bases clipped from V and 7 bases from J, the junction kept 4 bases outside the gene matches. CDR1 is SNHLY and CDR2 is FYNNEI in the germline V gene. The CDR3 covers 14 residues. The CDR3 DNA reads TGTGCCAGCAGGCCTAGCGGGGGGGCAAATGAGCAGTTCTTC. Protein: CASRPSGGANEQFF.

CDR3 coding DNA: TGTGCCTGGAGTGTAGGTACCGGCAGGGATTGGGGCAATGAGCAGTTCTTC. Its protein is CAWSVGTGRDWGNEQFF. The chain carries TRBV30 and TRBJ2-1, with TRBD1 as a possible D gene (5 bases). Germline CDR1 reads GTSNPN; CDR2 reads SVGIG (reference sequence). The CDR3 length is 17 residues. The V and J ends lost 0 bases and 6 bases respectively, with 21 bases between them. Using reference TRBV30 and TRBJ2-1 for the parts outside the CDR3, the full variable domain is SQTIHQWPATLVQPVGSPLSLECTVEGTSNPNLYWYRQAAGRGLQLLFYSVGIGQISSEVPQNLSASRPQDRQFILSSKKLLLSDSGFYLCAWSVGTGRDWGNEQFFGPGTRLTVL.

The chain joins TRBV10-3 to TRBJ1-6; 7 positions agree with TRBD1. The CDR3 totals 16 residues. Germline lookup yields CDR1 ENHRY and CDR2 SYGVKD. The junction had 6 bases not matched to a gene; V was cut back by 7 bases and J by 0 bases. The CDR3 protein is CAIIKDRSSYNSPLHF. As DNA, the CDR3 is TGTGCCATCATTAAGGACAGGAGCTCCTATAATTCACCCCTCCACTTT.

The V gene is TRBV19, the J gene TRBJ1-1; 10 positions agree with TRBD1. There are 16 residues in the CDR3. The trim removed 3 bases at V and 0 bases at J, leaving 4 bases unmatched. Germline lookup yields CDR1 LNHDA and CDR2 SQIVND (reference sequence). Here the CDR3 reads CASSIGQGDMNTEAFF. As DNA, the CDR3 is TGTGCCAGTAGTATCGGACAGGGGGATATGAACACTGAAGCTTTCTTT.

The chain recombines TRBV5-1 with TRBJ2-5; no firm D call. The V gene lost 4 bases and the J gene lost 6 bases, with 7 bases spanning the gap. Germline V gene data show CDR1 as SGHRS and CDR2 as YFSETQ. This CDR3 has 11 residues. The CDR3 DNA reads TGCGCCAGCAGCGAGGACCAGACCCAGTACTTC. This sequence encodes CASSEDQTQYF.

V usage is TRBV7-9 and J usage is TRBJ2-7; D call uncertain. Germline CDR1 is SEHNR and CDR2 is FQNEAQ (reference sequence). V was cut by 5 bases and J by 2 bases, with 13 bases left in between. The CDR3 sequence is 14 residues long. The CDR3 loop reads CASSRNSEAYEQYF. CDR3 nucleotides: TGTGCCAGCAGCCGAAACAGTGAAGCCTACGAGCAGTACTTC.

The rearrangement joins TRBV19 to TRBJ1-2, with 7 bases matching TRBD1. The germline CDR1 and CDR2 sequences are LNHDA and SQIVND (reference sequence). Losses at the gene ends were 3 bases for V and 3 bases for J; bases not matched to a gene: 10. The CDR3 sequence is 16 residues long. The CDR3 nucleotides read TGTGCCAGTAGTATTTTCGGAACAGGGGTGGACTATGGCTACACCTTC. It translates to CASSIFGTGVDYGYTF.

V gene TRBV27 combines with J gene TRBJ1-2; D gene unclear. Trimming shortened V by 5 bases and J by 4 bases, and 17 bases separated the two germline ends. Germline CDR1 is MNHEY and CDR2 is SMNVEV (reference sequence). The CDR3 loop spans 15 amino acids. The CDR3 region is CASSPVREGPYGYTF. In nucleotides, the CDR3 is TGTGCCAGCAGTCCCGTGCGAGAGGGTCCCTATGGCTACACCTTC.

The V gene is TRBV12-5, the J gene TRBJ1-1; D unresolved. The CDR3 is made up of 16 amino acids. The ends were cut back, 4 bases at V and 0 bases at J, with 15 bases in the middle. CDR1 is LGHNT, CDR2 FRNRAP, per germline. In DNA form, the CDR3 reads TGTGCTAGTGGTTGGGTATTCAACGGGATGAACACTGAAGCTTTCTTT. It specifies CASGWVFNGMNTEAFF.